This T cell receptor beta chain is from a study of chemoradiotherapy in HPV16-positive cancers. TCRdb's copy holds only in-frame clones and misses some; the assay was immunoSEQ multiplex PCR. The sample holds 12,000 or so clones, approximately 85% seen once. The germline gives CDR1 SGDLS, CDR2 YYNGEE. With 4 bases clipped from V and 5 bases from J, the junction kept 20 bases outside the gene matches. The CDR3 contains 19 residues. The V and J genes are TRBV9 and TRBJ2-1; 8 bases map to TRBD1. This sequence originates from a human donor with HPV-associated anogenital cancer. The sample consisted of blood, taken from a patient who underwent chemoradiotherapy. CDR3 sequence (DNA): TGTGCCAGCAGCCCTTGGACAGGGACGGATTTACTGGGGGACAATGAGCAGTTCTTC. Translating gives CASSPWTGTDLLGDNEQFF.